Listed here are 24 T cell receptor beta chains from one sample, sequenced in a study of long-term antiretroviral therapy in people with HIV. Researchers report immunoSEQ v3.0 was run at survey level. The method was immunoSEQ multiplex PCR; TCRdb's version includes in-frame clones alone and lacks a portion of them. The sample includes more than 20,000 clones, around 83% of them seen just once. The source was unsorted PBMCs, collected 2.7 years after starting antiretroviral therapy. Source of these receptors: a man aged 35-49 years with HIV.

The chain employs TRBV10-3 and TRBJ2-7; tentatively, D is TRBD1 (6 bases). CDR1 is ENHRY and CDR2 is SYGVKD in the germline V gene. The CDR3 sequence is 15 residues long. Trimming stripped 0 bases from V and 4 bases from J, with 13 bases between. Here the CDR3 DNA reads TGTGCCATCAGTGAGTCGGCTGATGACAGGTACGAGCAGTACTTC. This codes for CAISESADDRYEQYF.

The J gene is TRBJ2-3, the V gene TRBV6-1; D may be TRBD1 (5 bases). Trimming took 2 bases from V and 4 from J, leaving 16 bases between them. From germline, CDR1 is MNHNS and CDR2 SASEGT. CDR3 length equals 16 residues. In nucleotides, the CDR3 is TGTGCCAGCAGTGAAAGTGGCAGGGCGATTGCAGATACGCAGTATTTT. Translation: CASSESGRAIADTQYF.

V gene TRBV7-2 combines with J gene TRBJ2-1; D possibly corresponds to TRBD1 (6 bases). Germline CDR1 and CDR2: SGHTA and FQGNSA. V lost 2 bases and J 3 bases, leaving 11 bases between the germline ends. CDR3 length: 15 residues. The chain's CDR3 is CASSLTGHHYNEQFF. The DNA for the CDR3 is TGTGCCAGCAGCTTAACGGGACATCACTACAATGAGCAGTTCTTC. The whole variable domain, remainder taken from reference TRBV7-2 and TRBJ2-1, is GAGVSQSPSNKVTEKGKDVELRCDPISGHTALYWYRQSLGQGLEFLIYFQGNSAPDKSGLPSDRFSAERTGGSVSTLTIQRTQQEDSAVYLCASSLTGHHYNEQFFGPGTRLTVL.

V is TRBV9 and J is TRBJ1-1; no firm D call. The CDR3 sequence is 15 residues long. V was shortened by 0 bases and J by 0 bases, with 9 bases between the two germline ends. Germline lookup yields CDR1 SGDLS and CDR2 YYNGEE. For the CDR3, the DNA is TGTGCCAGCAGCGTAGGACCCTTTTTGAACACTGAAGCTTTCTTT. Protein sequence: CASSVGPFLNTEAFF.

The CDR3 coding sequence is TGCGCCAGCAGCCAAGTGGAGACAGGGGTAGATACGCAGTATTTT. Its translation is CASSQVETGVDTQYF. The genes are TRBV4-3 and TRBJ2-3; 8 nucleotides match TRBD1. Germline values: CDR1 LGHNA, CDR2 YSLEER. After removal of 1 base from V and 5 bases from J, the junction contained 5 bases not matched to a gene. This CDR3 contains 15 residues.

The chain combines TRBV5-1 with TRBJ2-2; D gene unclear. The CDR3 is 14 residues long. V lost 1 base and J lost 6, with 10 bases in between. CDR1 and CDR2 from the germline V gene are SGHRS and YFSETQ. CDR3 residues: CASSLLFRAGELFF. In DNA form, the CDR3 reads TGCGCCAGCAGCTTGCTCTTCCGCGCCGGGGAGCTGTTTTTT.

The V and J genes are TRBV6-5 and TRBJ2-5, with TRBD1 as a possible D gene (7 bases). Germline loops: CDR1 MNHEY, CDR2 SVGAGI. V was cut by 10 bases and J by 3 bases, with 12 bases left in between. This CDR3 comprises 12 residues. The CDR3 DNA reads TGTGCCACCGGAGGGACAGAAGAGACCCAGTACTTC. Its translation: CATGGTEETQYF.

On this clone: Germline and junction disagree at one end, which may indicate a read error. The chain is built from TRBV4-1 and TRBJ1-2, with 9 positions matching TRBD1. This CDR3 region has 15 residues. Germline values: CDR1 MGHRA, CDR2 YSYEKL. CDR3 DNA sequence: TGCGCCAGCAGCCAAGAAAAGGGGACAGGGTCTAGTTCGGGCTTC. Its protein product is CASSQEKGTGSSSGF.

The chain combines TRBV7-2 with TRBJ1-1; tentatively, D is TRBD1 (6 bases). CDR3 size: 15 residues. Germline V gene lookup returns CDR1 SGHTA and CDR2 FQGNSA. Trimming pared 4 bases from V and 1 base from J, leaving 13 bases between. CDR3 DNA: TGTGCCAGCAGCTGGGTGACAGGAAGGAACACTGAAGCTTTCTTT. Translated, it gives CASSWVTGRNTEAFF.

The chain carries TRBV5-1 and TRBJ2-5, with 13 bases matching TRBD2. Germline V lookup: CDR1 SGHRS, CDR2 YFSETQ. Unmatched junction bases numbered 5, after V lost 4 bases and J lost 5 bases. The CDR3 runs 15 residues. CDR3 DNA sequence: TGCGCCAGCAGCGCGGGACTAGCGGGGTTCGAGACCCAGTACTTC. This gives the protein CASSAGLAGFETQYF. Combining the CDR3 with reference TRBV5-1 and TRBJ2-5 gives the whole variable domain KAGVTQTPRYLIKTRGQQVTLSCSPISGHRSVSWYQQTPGQGLQFLFEYFSETQRNKGNFPGRFSGRQFSNSRSEMNVSTLELGDSALYLCASSAGLAGFETQYFGPGTRLLVL.

The chain combines TRBV29-1 with TRBJ2-5; tentatively, D is TRBD2 (6 bases). Per germline, CDR1 SQVTM and CDR2 ANQGSEA. Trimming removed 1 base at V and 5 bases at J, with 17 bases between. This CDR3 has 15 residues. DNA of the CDR3: TGCAGCGTTGAAGGATGGCGGGGACCCCGGGAGACCCAGTACTTC. Its translation: CSVEGWRGPRETQYF.

This clone was seen a handful of times. This chain links TRBV19 with TRBJ2-2; D call uncertain. V lost 1 base to trimming and J lost 2 bases, with 5 bases between them. This CDR3 has 14 residues. The germline gives CDR1 LNHDA, CDR2 SQIVND (reference sequence). CDR3 nucleotides: TGTGCCAGTAGTATAGGTCTTAACACCGGGGAGCTGTTTTTT. Encoded protein: CASSIGLNTGELFF.

The chain links TRBV5-4 to TRBJ1-6, with D perhaps TRBD1 (5 bases). Looked up from germline, CDR1 is SGHNT and CDR2 is YYREEE (reference sequence). The CDR3 loop spans 12 amino acids. Trimming removed 3 bases at V and 7 bases at J, with 5 bases between. The CDR3 DNA sequence: TGTGCCAGCAGCTGGGGGAATTCACCCCTCCACTTT. This gives the protein CASSWGNSPLHF. The full variable domain, its missing parts supplied by reference TRBV5-4 and TRBJ1-6, is ETGVTQSPTHLIKTRGQQVTLRCSSQSGHNTVSWYQQALGQGPQFIFQYYREEENGRGNFPPRFSGLQFPNYSSELNVNALELDDSALYLCASSWGNSPLHFGNGTRLTVT.

The chain recombines TRBV28 with TRBJ2-7, with 8 bases lining up with TRBD1. This CDR3 comprises 11 residues. Germline lookup yields CDR1 MDHEN and CDR2 SYDVKM. The V segment lost 5 bases and the J segment 9 bases; nucleotides outside the gene matches: 3. CDR3 sequence: CASSPGQGQYF. CDR3 DNA: TGTGCCAGCAGTCCTGGACAGGGGCAGTACTTC. Drawing the rest from reference TRBV28 and TRBJ2-7, the complete variable domain is DVKVTQSSRYLVKRTGEKVFLECVQDMDHENMFWYRQDPGLGLRLIYFSYDVKMKEKGDIPEGYSVSREKKERFSLILESASTNQTSMYLCASSPGQGQYFGPGTRLTVT.

CDR3 in amino acids: CASSLGQGVLETQYF. DNA for the CDR3: TGTGCCAGCAGTCTCGGACAGGGGGTTTTGGAGACCCAGTACTTC. This sequence joins TRBV25-1 and TRBJ2-5; TRBD1 matches 10 bases. The CDR3 has 15 residues. V was clipped by 5 bases and J by 5 bases; unmatched bases: 8. Germline CDR1 MGHDK, CDR2 SYGVNS.

The chain couples TRBV4-2 to TRBJ2-1; 9 bases line up with TRBD2. Germline V gene sequence: CDR1 LGHNA, CDR2 YNFKEQ. This CDR3 has 16 residues. The trim removed 0 bases at V and 7 bases at J, leaving 7 bases unmatched. CDR3 nucleotides: TGTGCCAGCAGCCAAGAAGGGCTAGCGGGGCGGAATGAGCAGTTCTTC. It specifies CASSQEGLAGRNEQFF.

The chain carries TRBV10-3 and TRBJ2-1; no firm D call. V was pared by 2 bases and J by 5 bases, with 4 bases between. Germline CDR1 ENHRY, CDR2 SYGVKD. The CDR3 is 12 residues long. This CDR3 is CAISERDNEQFF. The CDR3 DNA reads TGTGCCATCAGTGAGCGTGACAATGAGCAGTTCTTC.

This rearrangement joins TRBV4-3 to TRBJ2-2; a weak D match, TRBD1 (6 bases). The CDR3 contains 17 residues. The germline CDR1 and CDR2 sequences are LGHNA and YSLEER. V lost 0 bases, J lost 3 bases, and 14 bases lay in between. The CDR3, as DNA: TGCGCCAGCAGCCAAGAGGTCTGGGGGCCGTACACCGGGGAGCTGTTTTTT. The encoded protein is CASSQEVWGPYTGELFF.

This clone was picked up one time. The V and J genes are TRBV7-9 and TRBJ1-5; the match to TRBD1 covers 8 bases. Germline values: CDR1 SEHNR, CDR2 FQNEAQ (reference sequence). CDR3 length: 15 residues. With V trimmed by 3 bases and J by 0 bases, 1 base remained unmatched. The CDR3 sequence is CASSLTGASNQPQHF. CDR3 DNA: TGTGCCAGCAGCTTGACAGGGGCTAGCAATCAGCCCCAGCATTTT.

The chain employs TRBV5-8 and TRBJ2-1; D is perhaps TRBD2 (5 bases). Per germline, CDR1 SGHTS and CDR2 YDEGEE. Between the trimmed V and J ends, which lost 2 bases and 5 bases, there was a span of 11 bases. This CDR3 spans 14 amino acids. The CDR3 protein is CASSLLVNNNEQFF. The CDR3 DNA reads as TGTGCCAGCAGCTTACTAGTCAACAACAATGAGCAGTTCTTC.

The chain is built from TRBV18 and TRBJ2-3; D gene uncertain. Per the germline V gene, CDR1 is KGHSH and CDR2 is LQKENI. Between the trimmed V and J ends, which lost 2 bases and 2 bases, there was a span of 5 bases. CDR3 length equals 13 residues. The CDR3 region has the DNA TGTGCCAGCTCACCAGCAGACACAGATACGCAGTATTTT. The encoded protein is CASSPADTDTQYF.

The chain employs TRBV7-2 and TRBJ2-7, with 9 bases identical to TRBD1. V dropped 1 base and J dropped 0; count of bases not matched to a gene: 13. The CDR3 length is 19 residues. From germline, CDR1 is SGHTA and CDR2 FQGNSA. The CDR3 sequence is CASSLVETGGEFSSYEQYF. As DNA, the CDR3 is TGTGCCAGCAGCTTAGTCGAGACAGGGGGTGAATTTAGCTCCTACGAGCAGTACTTC. Full variable domain (rest looked up from reference TRBV7-2 and TRBJ2-7): GAGVSQSPSNKVTEKGKDVELRCDPISGHTALYWYRQSLGQGLEFLIYFQGNSAPDKSGLPSDRFSAERTGGSVSTLTIQRTQQEDSAVYLCASSLVETGGEFSSYEQYFGPGTRLTVT.

V usage is TRBV11-1 and J usage is TRBJ2-7; 8 nucleotides match TRBD1. Germline CDR1 is SGHAT and CDR2 is FQDESV (reference sequence). This CDR3 contains 14 residues. V lost 7 bases to trimming and J lost 3 bases; unmatched junction nucleotides: 8. CDR3 sequence: CASTLAQGDYEQYF. CDR3 nucleotides: TGTGCCAGCACCCTGGCACAGGGGGACTACGAGCAGTACTTC. Complete variable domain (other parts from reference TRBV11-1 and TRBJ2-7): EAEVAQSPRYKITEKSQAVAFWCDPISGHATLYWYRQILGQGPELLVQFQDESVVDDSQLPKDRFSAERLKGVDSTLKIQPAELGDSAMYLCASTLAQGDYEQYFGPGTRLTVT.

This clone has a handful of counts. The chain has TRBV6-4 and TRBJ1-2; no firm D call. Deletions cut 2 bases from V and 4 bases from J, with 17 bases between. Germline V gene sequence: CDR1 MRHNA, CDR2 SNTAGT. This CDR3 is built from 16 residues. Here the CDR3 reads CASSDTPQSTPYGYTF. The DNA of the CDR3 is TGTGCCAGCAGTGACACCCCCCAGAGCACTCCCTATGGCTACACCTTC.